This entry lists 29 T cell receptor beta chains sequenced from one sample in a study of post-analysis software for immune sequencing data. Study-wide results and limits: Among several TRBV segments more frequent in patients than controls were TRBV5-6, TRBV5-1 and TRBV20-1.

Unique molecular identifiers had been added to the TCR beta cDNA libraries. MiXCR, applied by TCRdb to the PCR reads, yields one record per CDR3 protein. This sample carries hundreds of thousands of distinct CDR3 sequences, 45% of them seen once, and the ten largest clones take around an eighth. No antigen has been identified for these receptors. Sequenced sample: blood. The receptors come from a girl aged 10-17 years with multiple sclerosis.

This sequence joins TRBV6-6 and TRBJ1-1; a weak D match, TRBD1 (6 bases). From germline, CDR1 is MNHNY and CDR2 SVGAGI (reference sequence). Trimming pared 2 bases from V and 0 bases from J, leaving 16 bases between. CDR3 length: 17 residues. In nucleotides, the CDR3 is TGTGCCAGCAGTTACGTAGAGACAGGATCAATGAACACTGAAGCTTTCTTT. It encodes CASSYVETGSMNTEAFF.

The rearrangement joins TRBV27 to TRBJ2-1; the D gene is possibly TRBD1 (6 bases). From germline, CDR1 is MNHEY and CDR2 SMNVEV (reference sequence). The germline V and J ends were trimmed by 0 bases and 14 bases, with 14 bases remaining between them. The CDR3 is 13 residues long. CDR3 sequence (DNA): TGTGCCAGCAGTTTATCGAACAGGGATATGGAGTTCTTC. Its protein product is CASSLSNRDMEFF.

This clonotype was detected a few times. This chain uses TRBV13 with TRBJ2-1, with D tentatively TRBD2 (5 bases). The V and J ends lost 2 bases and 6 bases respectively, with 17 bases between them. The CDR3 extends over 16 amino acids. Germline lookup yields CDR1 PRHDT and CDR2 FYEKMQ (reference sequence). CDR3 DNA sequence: TGTGCCAGCAGCTTAAGTGTGGACTGGGTTGGCAATGAGCAGTTCTTC. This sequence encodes CASSLSVDWVGNEQFF. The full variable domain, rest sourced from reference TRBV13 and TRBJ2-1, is AAGVIQSPRHLIKEKRETATLKCYPIPRHDTVYWYQQGPGQDPQFLISFYEKMQSDKGSIPDRFSAQQFSDYHSELNMSSLELGDSALYFCASSLSVDWVGNEQFFGPGTRLTVL.

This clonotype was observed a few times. In nucleotides, the CDR3 is TGTGCCAGCAGCCAAGAGAGGCTAGCGGGCCACAATGAGCAGTTCTTC. This codes for CASSQERLAGHNEQFF. V is TRBV3-1 and J is TRBJ2-1, with 8 bases matching TRBD2. Germline V gene sequence: CDR1 LGHDT, CDR2 YNNKEL (reference sequence). The CDR3 is made up of 16 amino acids. The J segment lost 5 bases and the V segment lost 0 bases, leaving 6 bases of the junction unmatched.

CDR3 protein: CASSPLLAGVSNEQFF. The DNA for the CDR3 is TGTGCCAGCAGTCCCTTACTAGCGGGAGTAAGTAATGAGCAGTTCTTC. The chain couples TRBV12-3 or TRBV12-4 to TRBJ2-1, with 11 bases fitting TRBD2. The CDR3 runs to 16 residues. Unmatched junction bases numbered 10, after V lost 5 bases and J lost 7 bases.

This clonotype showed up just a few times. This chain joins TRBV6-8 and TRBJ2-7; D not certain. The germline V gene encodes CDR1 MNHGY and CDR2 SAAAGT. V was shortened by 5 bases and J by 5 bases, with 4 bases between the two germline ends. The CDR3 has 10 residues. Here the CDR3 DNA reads TGTGCCAGCAGTCGTAACGAGCAGTACTTC. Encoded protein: CASSRNEQYF.

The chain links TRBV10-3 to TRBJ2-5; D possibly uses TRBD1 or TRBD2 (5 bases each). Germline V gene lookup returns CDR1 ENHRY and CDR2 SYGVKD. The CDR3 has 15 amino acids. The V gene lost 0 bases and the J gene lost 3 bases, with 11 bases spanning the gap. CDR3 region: CAISESRGREETQYF. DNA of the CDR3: TGTGCCATCAGTGAGTCGAGGGGCAGGGAAGAGACCCAGTACTTC.

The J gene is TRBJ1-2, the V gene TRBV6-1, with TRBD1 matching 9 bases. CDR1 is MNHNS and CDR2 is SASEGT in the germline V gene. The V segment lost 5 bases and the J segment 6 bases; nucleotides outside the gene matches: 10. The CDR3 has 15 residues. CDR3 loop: CASSSTATGGDGYTF. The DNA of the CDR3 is TGTGCCAGCAGTTCAACGGCCACAGGGGGCGATGGCTACACCTTC.

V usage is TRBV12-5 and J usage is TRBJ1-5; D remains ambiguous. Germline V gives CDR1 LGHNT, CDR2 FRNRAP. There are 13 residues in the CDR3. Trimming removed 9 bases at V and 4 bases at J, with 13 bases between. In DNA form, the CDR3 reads TGTGCTAGGGCCTTGGACTCTAATCAGCCCCAGCATTTT. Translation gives CARALDSNQPQHF.

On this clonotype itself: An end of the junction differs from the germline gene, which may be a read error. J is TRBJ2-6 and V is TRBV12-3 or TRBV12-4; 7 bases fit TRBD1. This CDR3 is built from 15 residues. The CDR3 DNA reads TGTGCCGGCAGTCTCAGGGGGTCTGGGGCCAACGTCCTGACTTTC. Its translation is CAGSLRGSGANVLTF.

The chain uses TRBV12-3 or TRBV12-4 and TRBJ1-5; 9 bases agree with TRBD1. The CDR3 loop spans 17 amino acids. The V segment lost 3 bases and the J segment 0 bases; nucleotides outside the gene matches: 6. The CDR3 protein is CASSFNTGGDSNQPQHF. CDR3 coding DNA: TGTGCCAGCAGTTTTAATACAGGGGGCGATAGCAATCAGCCCCAGCATTTT.

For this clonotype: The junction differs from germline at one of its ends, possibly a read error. The CDR3 is CANSRNIYAEGDREYEQYF. CDR3 coding DNA: TGCGCCAACAGCCGAAACATCTATGCGGAAGGTGACAGGGAATACGAGCAGTACTTC. The chain joins TRBV4-1 to TRBJ2-7, with TRBD1 identical over 7 bases. The germline V gene has CDR1 MGHRA and CDR2 YSYEKL. The CDR3 length is 19 residues.

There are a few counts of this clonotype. The chain's CDR3 is CASSFSLRLSYNEQFF. DNA of the CDR3: TGTGCCAGCAGCTTTAGTCTCCGACTAAGCTACAATGAGCAGTTCTTC. The chain joins TRBV5-6 to TRBJ2-1; the D gene is possibly TRBD2 (5 bases). Germline-derived CDR1 and CDR2 are SGHDT and YYEEEE. The CDR3 runs to 16 residues. Trimming pared 2 bases from V and 3 bases from J, leaving 15 bases between.

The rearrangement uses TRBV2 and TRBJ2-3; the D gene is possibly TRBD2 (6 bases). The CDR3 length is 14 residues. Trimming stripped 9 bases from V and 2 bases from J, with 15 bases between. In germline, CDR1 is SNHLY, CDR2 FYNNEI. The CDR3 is CARIAVALTDTQYF. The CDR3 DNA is TGTGCCAGGATAGCGGTCGCCCTCACAGATACGCAGTATTTT. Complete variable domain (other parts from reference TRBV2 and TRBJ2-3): EPEVTQTPSHQVTQMGQEVILRCVPISNHLYFYWYRQILGQKVEFLVSFYNNEISEKSEIFDDQFSVERPDGSNFTLKIRSTKLEDSAMYFCARIAVALTDTQYFGPGTRLTVL.

The CDR3 DNA sequence: TGCGCCAGCAGCTTGGCCTCCACAGGGAGGGTAAACATTCAGTACTTC. This gives the protein CASSLASTGRVNIQYF. The gene calls are TRBV5-1 and TRBJ2-4; maybe TRBD2 (7 bases). This CDR3 spans 16 amino acids. Trimming shortened V by 0 bases and J by 6 bases, and 16 bases separated the two germline ends. Germline lookup yields CDR1 SGHRS and CDR2 YFSETQ.

The CDR3 coding sequence is TGTGCCAGCAGCGCCAACACTGAAGCTTTCTTT. It is translated as CASSANTEAFF. The chain combines TRBV12-3 or TRBV12-4 with TRBJ1-1; no clear D. V lost 6 bases and J 2 bases, leaving 4 bases between the germline ends. The CDR3 is made up of 11 amino acids.

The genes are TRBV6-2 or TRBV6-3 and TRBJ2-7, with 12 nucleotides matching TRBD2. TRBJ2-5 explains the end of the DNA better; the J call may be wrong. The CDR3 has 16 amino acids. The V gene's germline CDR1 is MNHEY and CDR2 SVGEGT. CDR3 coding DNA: TGTGCCAGCAGGACACGGACTAGCGGGATCTCGGAGACCCAGTACTTC. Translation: CASRTRTSGISETQYF.

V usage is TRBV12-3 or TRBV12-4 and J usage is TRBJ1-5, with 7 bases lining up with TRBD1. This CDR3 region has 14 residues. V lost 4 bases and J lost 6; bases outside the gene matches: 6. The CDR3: CASSSPNRGQPQHF. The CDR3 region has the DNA TGTGCCAGCAGTTCCCCTAACAGGGGTCAGCCCCAGCATTTT.

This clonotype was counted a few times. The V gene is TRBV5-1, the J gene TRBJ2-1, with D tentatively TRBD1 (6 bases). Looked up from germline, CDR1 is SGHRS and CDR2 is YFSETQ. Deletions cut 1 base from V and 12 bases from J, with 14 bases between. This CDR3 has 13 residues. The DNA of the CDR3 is TGCGCCAGCAGCTTGTGGACAGCAAGCTGGCAGTTCTTC. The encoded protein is CASSLWTASWQFF.

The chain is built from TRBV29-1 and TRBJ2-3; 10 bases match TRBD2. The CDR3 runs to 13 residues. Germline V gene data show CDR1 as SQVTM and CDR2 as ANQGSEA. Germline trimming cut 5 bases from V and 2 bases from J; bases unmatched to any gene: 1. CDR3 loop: CSVSGRATDTQYF. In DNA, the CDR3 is TGCAGCGTTAGCGGGAGGGCCACAGATACGCAGTATTTT.

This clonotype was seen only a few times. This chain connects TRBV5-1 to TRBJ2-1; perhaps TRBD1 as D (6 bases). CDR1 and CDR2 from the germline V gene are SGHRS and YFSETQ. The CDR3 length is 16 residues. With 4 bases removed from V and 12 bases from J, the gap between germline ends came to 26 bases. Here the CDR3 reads CASSQGHNEYHMGQFF. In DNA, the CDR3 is TGCGCCAGCAGCCAGGGGCACAATGAGTACCATATGGGGCAGTTCTTC.

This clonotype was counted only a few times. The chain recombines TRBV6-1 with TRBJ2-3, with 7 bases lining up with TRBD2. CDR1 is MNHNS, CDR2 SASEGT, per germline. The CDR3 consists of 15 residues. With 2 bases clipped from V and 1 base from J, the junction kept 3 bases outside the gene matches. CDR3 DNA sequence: TGTGCCAGCAGTGAACGCGGGAGAGGCACAGATACGCAGTATTTT. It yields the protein CASSERGRGTDTQYF.

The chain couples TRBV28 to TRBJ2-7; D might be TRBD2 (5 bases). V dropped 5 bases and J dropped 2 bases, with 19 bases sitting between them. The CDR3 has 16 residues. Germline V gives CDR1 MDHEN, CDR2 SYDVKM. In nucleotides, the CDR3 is TGTGCCAGCAGTCCACGCCCGGGGTATTTGGCCTACGAGCAGTACTTC. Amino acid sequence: CASSPRPGYLAYEQYF.

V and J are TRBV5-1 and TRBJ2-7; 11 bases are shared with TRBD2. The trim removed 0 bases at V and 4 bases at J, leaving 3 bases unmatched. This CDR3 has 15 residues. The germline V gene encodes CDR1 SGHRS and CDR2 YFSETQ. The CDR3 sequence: CASSLETSGIYEQYF. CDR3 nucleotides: TGCGCCAGCAGCTTGGAGACTAGCGGGATATACGAGCAGTACTTC.

The CDR3 loop reads CSVEEGITGANVLTF. DNA for the CDR3: TGCAGCGTTGAGGAGGGGATAACTGGGGCCAACGTCCTGACTTTC. V and J are TRBV29-1 and TRBJ2-6; TRBD2 might be the D (6 bases). CDR3 length equals 15 residues. V lost 3 bases to trimming and J lost 2 bases, with 11 bases between them. CDR1 and CDR2 from the germline V gene are SQVTM and ANQGSEA.

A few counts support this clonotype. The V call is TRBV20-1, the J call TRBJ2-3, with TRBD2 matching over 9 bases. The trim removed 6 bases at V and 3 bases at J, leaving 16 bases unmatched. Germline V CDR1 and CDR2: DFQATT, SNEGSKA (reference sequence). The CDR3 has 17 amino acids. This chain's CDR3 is CSAFYRLAARRTDTQYF. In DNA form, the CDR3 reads TGCAGTGCCTTTTACCGACTAGCGGCAAGGAGGACAGATACGCAGTATTTT.

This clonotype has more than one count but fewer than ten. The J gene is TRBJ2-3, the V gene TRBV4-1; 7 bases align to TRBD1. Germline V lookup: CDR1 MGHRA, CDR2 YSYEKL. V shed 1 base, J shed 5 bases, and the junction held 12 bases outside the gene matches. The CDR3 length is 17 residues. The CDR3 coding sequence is TGCGCCAGCAGCCAAGTTGCACCCGTACAGGGGCAAGATACGCAGTATTTT. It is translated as CASSQVAPVQGQDTQYF.

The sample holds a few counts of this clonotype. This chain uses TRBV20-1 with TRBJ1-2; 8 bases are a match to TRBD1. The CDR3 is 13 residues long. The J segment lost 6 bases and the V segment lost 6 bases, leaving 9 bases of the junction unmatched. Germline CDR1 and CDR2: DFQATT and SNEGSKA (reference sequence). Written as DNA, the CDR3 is TGCAGTGCCCCCCCAGGGGGCGGCAATGGCTACACCTTC. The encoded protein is CSAPPGGGNGYTF.

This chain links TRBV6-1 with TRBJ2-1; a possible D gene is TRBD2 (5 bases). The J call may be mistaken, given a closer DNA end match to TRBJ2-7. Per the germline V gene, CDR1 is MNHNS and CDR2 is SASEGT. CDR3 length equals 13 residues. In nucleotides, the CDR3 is TGTGCCAGCAGTCTAAAGAGAGGGTACGAGCAGTACTTC. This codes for CASSLKRGYEQYF.